Presented here are 26 T cell receptor beta chains from one specimen sequenced in a study of tumor-infiltrating lymphocytes in primary liver carcinoma. Scientists recovered RNA and DNA together from around 20-30 mg of unsorted bulk tissue. From roughly 0.55 ug of total RNA, TCR beta-specific cDNA was reverse-transcribed using a constant-region primer. Three nested multiplex PCR rounds of slightly modified ARM-PCR generated TCR beta libraries. The first two PCR rounds used TRBV1-TRBV30 primers with a Cbeta primer, roughly 10 cycles each. From the multiplex PCR reads, TCRdb called clonotypes with MiXCR, one entry per CDR3 protein. Seen here are fewer than 40,000 distinct CDR3 sequences, roughly 70% observed once, and the top ten hold 25% to 35%. The specimen was liver tumor tissue from sampling region 3. Subset indicated: tumor region T3, left-lateral pole. The receptors originated from a woman aged 25 to 45 with primary liver carcinoma and hepatitis B virus infection.

This clonotype was detected only once. The germline gene is not matched at one end of the junction; a read error may be the cause. The chain joins TRBV6-5 to TRBJ2-1; possibly TRBD1 for D (5 bases). This CDR3 contains 13 residues. Germline CDR1 MNHEY, CDR2 SVGAGI. The CDR3 DNA reads as TGTGCCAACAGTTTGGGGCGCATCTGTGAGCAGTTCTTC. It translates to CANSLGRICEQFF.

Details on this clonotype: Its ends do not fully match the called genes, so a read error is possible. The V call is TRBV11-2, the J call TRBJ2-1; weak D call: TRBD2 (5 bases). The CDR3 is made up of 16 amino acids. Germline CDR1 SGHAT, CDR2 FQNNGV. The CDR3 DNA reads TGTGCCAGAAGCTTGGATATCGGGCTAGCCATGGGTGAGCAGTTCTTC. Protein sequence: CARSLDIGLAMGEQFF.

This clonotype was seen at least ten times. The rearrangement uses TRBV11-2 and TRBJ2-4; D uncertain. The V and J ends lost 7 bases and 0 bases respectively, with 13 bases between them. The CDR3 spans 15 residues. CDR1 SGHAT and CDR2 FQNNGV come from the germline V gene. The CDR3 DNA sequence: TGTGCCAGCACCACTTCGGCGGTAGCCAAAAACATTCAGTACTTC. It encodes CASTTSAVAKNIQYF. The whole variable domain, remainder taken from reference TRBV11-2 and TRBJ2-4, is EAGVAQSPRYKIIEKRQSVAFWCNPISGHATLYWYQQILGQGPKLLIQFQNNGVVDDSQLPKDRFSAERLKGVDSTLKIQPAKLEDSAVYLCASTTSAVAKNIQYFGAGTRLSVL.

V gene TRBV10-3 combines with J gene TRBJ1-1; D is possibly TRBD1 (6 bases). CDR1 is ENHRY, CDR2 SYGVKD, per germline. The CDR3 sequence is 15 residues long. With 6 bases removed from V and 0 bases from J, the gap between germline ends came to 14 bases. The CDR3 DNA reads as TGTGCCATCAGGACCGGGACATCGCTGAACACTGAAGCTTTCTTT. As protein: CAIRTGTSLNTEAFF.

With regard to this clonotype: The CDR3 carries no conserved terminal phenylalanine or tryptophan, so it likely arises from a read error. This chain joins TRBV11-2 and TRBJ1-1; 8 bases line up with TRBD1. The V gene's germline CDR1 is SGHAT and CDR2 FQNNGV. There are 20 residues in the CDR3. J was trimmed by 2 bases and V by 5 bases; bases with no gene match: 22. This CDR3 reads CASSARGRGRKGWSNTEAFS. CDR3 nucleotides: TGTGCCAGCAGCGCTCGGGGCAGGGGGCGCAAGGGGTGGAGTAACACTGAAGCTTTCTCT.

To note about this clonotype: One end of the junction fails to match germline, which may point to a read error. V gene TRBV11-3 combines with J gene TRBJ2-3, with D tentatively TRBD2 (5 bases). Germline V gives CDR1 SGHNT, CDR2 YENEEA. The CDR3 loop spans 14 amino acids. CDR3 residues: CANSCRTSTDTQYF. The DNA of the CDR3 is TGTGCCAACAGCTGTCGGACTAGCACAGATACGCAGTATTTT.

A remark on this clonotype: A much larger clone lies one base from this, so it may be a read error. This sequence joins TRBV29-1 and TRBJ2-1; possibly TRBD1 or TRBD2 for D (5 bases each). Per the germline V gene, CDR1 is SQVTM and CDR2 is ANQGSEA. This CDR3 region has 14 residues. Trimming took off 3 bases at V and 8 bases at J, with 17 bases between the two ends. CDR3 sequence reads: CSVDQEGRGDEQFF. Here the CDR3 DNA reads TGCAGCGTTGACCAGGAAGGTAGGGGAGATGAGCAGTTCTTC.

This clonotype was seen a few times. The junction shows a germline mismatch at one end, possibly a read error. The chain has TRBV11-2 and TRBJ2-1; TRBD2 agrees at 11 bases. Germline CDR1 SGHAT, CDR2 FQNNGV. This CDR3 is built from 16 residues. The DNA of the CDR3 is TGCGCCAGTAGCACCTCTCTAGCGGGAGGATACAATGAGCGGTTCTTC. It yields the protein CASSTSLAGGYNERFF.

Regarding this clonotype: At one end the junction does not follow the germline gene, possibly because of a read error. This chain joins TRBV30 and TRBJ2-3; TRBD2 might be the D (5 bases). The CDR3 consists of 16 residues. Germline-derived CDR1 and CDR2 are GTSNPN and SVGIG (reference sequence). CDR3 nucleotide sequence: TGTGCCTGGAGTGTCAAAGCGGCTCCCATGGCAGATGCGCAGTATTTC. Translation gives CAWSVKAAPMADAQYF. Drawing the rest from reference TRBV30 and TRBJ2-3, the complete variable domain is SQTIHQWPATLVQPVGSPLSLECTVEGTSNPNLYWYRQAAGRGLQLLFYSVGIGQISSEVPQNLSASRPQDRQFILSSKKLLLSDSGFYLCAWSVKAAPMADAQYFGPGTRLTVL.

For this clonotype: This could be a read error, since a much larger clone is one nucleotide away. Here the CDR3 DNA reads TGTACCAGCAGCTTAGAGACTAGCGGGCTGAGTGAGCAGTTCTTC. Its translation is CTSSLETSGLSEQFF. The chain links TRBV11-3 to TRBJ2-1; 10 bases fit TRBD2. The CDR3 is 15 amino acids. Germline values: CDR1 SGHNT, CDR2 YENEEA.

Remarks on this clonotype: It may be a read error: a sequence one base away is much more abundant. Given the absence of the conserved phenylalanine or tryptophan at the CDR3 end, a read error is likely. J is TRBJ2-7 and V is TRBV11-2, with 7 bases identical to TRBD1. Germline V CDR1 and CDR2: SGHAT, FQNNGV. Losses at the gene ends were 5 bases for V and 1 base for J; bases not matched to a gene: 5. CDR3 length equals 14 residues. Here the CDR3 reads CASSTSRGSYEQYY. For the CDR3, the DNA is TGTGCCAGCAGCACCTCCAGGGGGTCCTACGAGCAGTACTAC.

This clonotype was seen only a few times. A much larger clone differs by one base, so this may be a read error. The rearrangement joins TRBV11-2 to TRBJ2-3, with D perhaps TRBD2 (6 bases). Germline CDR1 reads SGHAT; CDR2 reads FQNNGV. The CDR3 sequence is 15 residues long. The V gene lost 9 bases and the J gene lost 4 bases, with 20 bases spanning the gap. CDR3 sequence: CASNPGPAGPDTQYF. The DNA of the CDR3 is TGTGCCAGTAACCCTGGACCAGCGGGCCCAGATACGCAGTATTTT.

Concerning this clonotype itself: The CDR3 does not close with the conserved phenylalanine or tryptophan, likely indicating a read error. The chain recombines TRBV11-2 with TRBJ1-1; 12 nucleotides align to TRBD1. The CDR3 runs to 20 residues. Germline CDR1 and CDR2: SGHAT and FQNNGV. CDR3 sequence: CAGSARDRGHKRWSNTEAFY. CDR3 nucleotide sequence: TGTGCCGGCAGCGCTCGGGACAGGGGGCACAAGAGGTGGAGTAACACTGAAGCTTTCTAT.

Only a few counts were recorded for this clonotype. V and J are TRBV11-3 and TRBJ2-5, with D possibly TRBD2 on 5 matching bases. CDR3 length: 17 amino acids. CDR1 and CDR2 from the germline V gene are SGHNT and YENEEA. The germline V and J ends were trimmed by 1 base and 2 bases, with 17 bases remaining between them. CDR3 in DNA: TGTGCCAGCAGCTTAGTGCGGCTAGTGGGAGATCAAGAGACCCAGTACTTC. It translates to CASSLVRLVGDQETQYF. Drawing the rest from reference TRBV11-3 and TRBJ2-5, the complete variable domain is EAGVVQSPRYKIIEKKQPVAFWCNPISGHNTLYWYLQNLGQGPELLIRYENEEAVDDSQLPKDRFSAERLKGVDSTLKIQPAELGDSAVYLCASSLVRLVGDQETQYFGPGTRLLVL.

Regarding this clonotype: A much more abundant neighbour one base away suggests this may be a read error. This chain links TRBV6-5 with TRBJ2-1; 11 nucleotides agree with TRBD1. This CDR3 has 14 amino acids. Per germline, CDR1 MNHEY and CDR2 SVGAGI. The chain's CDR3 is CSSRGQGGYNEQFF. In DNA form, the CDR3 reads TGTTCCAGCAGGGGACAGGGGGGCTACAATGAGCAGTTCTTC.

A remark on this clonotype: The final CDR3 position lacks the conserved phenylalanine or tryptophan, pointing to a likely read error. The rearrangement links TRBV6-5 to TRBJ2-7; D might be TRBD1 (6 bases). The CDR3 is 15 residues long. The germline V gene encodes CDR1 MNHEY and CDR2 SVGAGI. V shed 2 bases and J shed 3 bases, with 14 bases lying between them. CDR3 amino acids: CASSYKDSSCYEQYL. CDR3 DNA: TGTGCCAGCAGTTACAAGGACAGCAGTTGCTACGAGCAGTACCTC.

Note on this clonotype: At one boundary the junction diverges from the germline segment, which might be a read error. This chain links TRBV12-3 or TRBV12-4 with TRBJ2-7; 7 bases are a match to TRBD1. The CDR3 runs to 13 residues. In DNA form, the CDR3 reads TGTGCTAGCAGCCCAGGACAGGTCCGCGAGCAGTACTTC. It translates to CASSPGQVREQYF.

Turning to this clonotype: At one end the junction does not follow the germline gene, possibly because of a read error. The chain uses TRBV6-1 and TRBJ2-7; the D is unclear. The CDR3 contains 13 residues. Per germline, CDR1 MNHNS and CDR2 SASEGT. CDR3 nucleotides: TGTGCCAGCACTGTGTGGATTTTCTATGAGCAGTATTTC. Translation gives CASTVWIFYEQYF.

Notes on this clonotype: The CDR3 does not end in the conserved phenylalanine or tryptophan, so this is likely a read error. CDR3 in amino acids: CASSVAHSGSEAFL. Written as DNA, the CDR3 is TGTGCCAGCAGCGTAGCCCACTCGGGCAGTGAAGCTTTCCTT. The V gene is TRBV9, the J gene TRBJ1-1; D unclear. This CDR3 has 14 residues. Trimming pared 0 bases from V and 7 bases from J, leaving 13 bases between. The germline gives CDR1 SGDLS, CDR2 YYNGEE.

On this clonotype itself: This may come from a read error, since a much larger clone is one base off. This chain connects TRBV6-2 or TRBV6-3 to TRBJ2-5, with 9 bases fitting TRBD2. Trimming at V came to 7 bases and at J to 5 bases, leaving 23 bases not matched to a gene. CDR1 and CDR2 (germline): MNHEY, SVGEGT. This CDR3 has 19 residues. The CDR3 spells CASNSYDISGSCTRETQYF. As DNA, the CDR3 is TGTGCCAGCAACTCCTACGATATTAGCGGGAGTTGTACTCGGGAGACCCAGTACTTC.

This clonotype was counted many times. V gene TRBV2 combines with J gene TRBJ1-1, with D possibly TRBD1 on 5 matching bases. Germline V gene sequence: CDR1 SNHLY, CDR2 FYNNEI. CDR3 length: 14 residues. The germline V and J ends were trimmed by 7 bases and 0 bases, with 12 bases remaining between them. In DNA, the CDR3 is TGTGCCAGCATTGGGCGGGGACTGAACACTGAAGCTTTCTTT. Protein product: CASIGRGLNTEAFF.

Points on this clonotype: The junction and the germline gene differ at one end; a read error may be behind it. The chain has TRBV11-1 and TRBJ2-2; D perhaps matches TRBD2 (5 bases). CDR3 size: 17 residues. Germline loops: CDR1 SGHAT, CDR2 FQDESV (reference sequence). The CDR3 sequence is CGGSARPFLVNTGEQFF. The CDR3 DNA follows: TGTGGCGGCAGCGCCCGGCCATTCCTAGTTAACACCGGGGAGCAGTTTTTT.

As for this clonotype: Germline and junction disagree at one end, which may indicate a read error. The V call is TRBV12-3 or TRBV12-4, the J call TRBJ2-5; D is unresolved. The CDR3 extends over 14 amino acids. The CDR3 region has the DNA TGTGCCAGCAGTGTACCAAGCTCACAAGAGACCAAGTACTTC. This sequence encodes CASSVPSSQETKYF.

This rearrangement joins TRBV21-1 to TRBJ2-2; the D call in the table, TRBD1, was not verified against the DNA. TRBV21-1 is a known pseudogene. The CDR3 is made up of 16 amino acids. The CDR3: CASSKKDRARNGELFF. The CDR3 nucleotides are TGTGCCAGCAGCAAGAAGGACAGGGCCCGCAACGGAGAGCTGTTTTTT.

Points on this clonotype: This clone may be a read error of a much larger clone one base away. The chain joins TRBV18 to TRBJ2-2, with 8 nucleotides matching TRBD2. Germline V gives CDR1 KGHSH, CDR2 LQKENI. This CDR3 comprises 17 residues. The CDR3 region has the DNA TGTGTCAGCTCACCACCGAAGCGGGAGTGGGACACCGGGGAGCTGTTTTTT. It yields the protein CVSSPPKREWDTGELFF.

Relative to its sample, this clonotype is medium-sized. This rearrangement joins TRBV7-8 to TRBJ2-3, with 10 nucleotides matching TRBD2. The CDR3 contains 16 residues. With 1 base clipped from V and 6 bases from J, the junction kept 7 bases outside the gene matches. Germline-derived CDR1 and CDR2 are SGHVS and FQNEAQ. The CDR3 protein is CASSLGAGGPGDTQYF. In DNA, the CDR3 is TGTGCCAGCAGCTTAGGAGCGGGAGGGCCTGGTGATACGCAGTATTTT.